The source of this T cell receptor (beta chain) is a study of T-cell memory formation after mild COVID-19. Study outcomes and limitations: While clones contracting from day 15 to 85 were balanced between CD4 and CD8, later expanders leaned CD4+.

Judged by abundance, this clonotype is large (0.1 to 1%). Its antigen is not identified. CDR1 and CDR2 from the germline V gene are KGHSH and LQKENI. The V and J ends lost 5 bases and 6 bases, in that order; junction bases with no gene match: 7. This CDR3 comprises 13 residues. It was 5'RACE with constant-segment primers that produced the TCR alpha and TCR beta cDNA libraries, which carried sample barcodes and UMIs. MiXCR, applied by TCRdb to the 5' RACE reads, yields one record per CDR3 protein. Of around 440,000 distinct CDR3 sequences listed, 15% to 20% were seen once; the top ten hold around 12%. Sequenced sample: PBMCs or a T cell subset sorted from them (not recorded which). This TCR was sampled from an adult woman who had mild COVID-19 (a few samples of this study predate the infection). Cell type and time point are not known. This chain joins TRBV18 and TRBJ2-7; 7 nucleotides agree with TRBD1. As DNA, the CDR3 is TGTGCCAGCTCATCAACAGGGGTTAGCGAGCAGTACTTC. Translating it yields CASSSTGVSEQYF.